What follows are 22 T cell receptor beta chains derived from one specimen sequenced in a study of Graves' ophthalmopathy and Graves' hyperthyroidism. RNA transcripts were the template, and TCR beta CDR3 regions were amplified from them. Second-round multiplex PCR came after first-round RT-PCR with HTBI primers. TCRdb analysed the multiplex PCR reads with MiXCR anew, one entry per CDR3 protein. The sample has approximately 380,000 distinct CDR3 sequences; around a fifth are singletons. Source material: peripheral blood. The receptors were gathered from a woman aged 18-29 years with stable Graves' hyperthyroidism.

Only a few counts were recorded for this clonotype. CDR3 amino acids: CASSPLVSSGANVLTF. Here the CDR3 DNA reads TGTGCCAGCTCACCACTCGTAAGCTCTGGGGCCAACGTCCTGACTTTC. This chain links TRBV18 with TRBJ2-6; D not resolved. V lost 1 base, J lost 0 bases, and 7 bases lay in between. CDR3 length equals 16 residues. Germline CDR1 KGHSH, CDR2 LQKENI.

With regard to this clonotype: A much larger clone lies one base from this, so it may be a read error. The chain has TRBV4-1 and TRBJ2-7; D unclear. The CDR3 has 13 residues. Germline V gene lookup returns CDR1 MGHRA and CDR2 YSYEKL. The CDR3: CASSPSYMNEEYF. CDR3 DNA sequence: TGCGCCAGCAGCCCGTCCTATATGAACGAGGAGTACTTC.

This clonotype was observed many times. The chain recombines TRBV12-3 or TRBV12-4 with TRBJ2-2, with D perhaps TRBD1 (5 bases). The CDR3 length is 17 residues. Trimming removed 2 bases at V and 2 bases at J, with 15 bases between. The CDR3 spells CASSLPSRVGNTGELFF. In DNA, the CDR3 is TGTGCCAGCAGTTTACCCAGCAGGGTAGGAAACACCGGGGAGCTGTTTTTT.

This clonotype was seen at least ten times. J is TRBJ2-2 and V is TRBV7-8; 10 nucleotides match TRBD2. The CDR3 runs 16 residues. V lost 3 bases, J lost 6 bases, and 7 bases stayed unmatched. CDR1 and CDR2 from the germline V gene are SGHVS and FQNEAQ. CDR3 nucleotide sequence: TGTGCCAGCAGCTTGGCCGGGACTAGCGAACCCGGGGAGCTGTTTTTT. Translated: CASSLAGTSEPGELFF.

This clonotype appeared many times. The rearrangement uses TRBV27 and TRBJ1-1; TRBD1 aligns across 8 bases. Trimming removed 5 bases from V and 2 bases from J; junction bases left unmatched: 10. Per germline, CDR1 MNHEY and CDR2 SMNVEV (reference sequence). The CDR3 is 16 amino acids. CDR3 sequence (DNA): TGTGCCAGCAGTCCAAGGACAGGGCCGGGAAACACTGAAGCTTTCTTT. Translation: CASSPRTGPGNTEAFF.

This clonotype was seen ten or more times. This chain connects TRBV7-9 to TRBJ2-4; D uncertain. CDR1 is SEHNR, CDR2 FQNEAQ, per germline (reference sequence). This CDR3 contains 14 residues. V lost 4 bases to trimming and J lost 8 bases, with 15 bases between them. CDR3 residues: CASSSAEIWDIQYF. The CDR3 DNA reads as TGTGCCAGCAGCTCTGCGGAGATTTGGGACATTCAGTACTTC.

This clonotype showed up just a few times. The rearrangement uses TRBV11-2 and TRBJ1-3, with 9 bases that match TRBD1. The germline CDR1 and CDR2 sequences are SGHAT and FQNNGV. The CDR3 runs 16 residues. Germline trimming cut 4 bases from V and 4 bases from J; bases unmatched to any gene: 8. The CDR3 DNA reads as TGTGCCAGCAGCTCACGCCAGACAGGGGGAGGAAACACCATATATTTT. It specifies CASSSRQTGGGNTIYF.

The chain couples TRBV6-5 to TRBJ1-2; the match to TRBD1 covers 9 bases. The CDR3 extends over 16 amino acids. Germline trimming cut 2 bases from V and 5 bases from J; bases unmatched to any gene: 9. CDR1 MNHEY and CDR2 SVGAGI come from the germline V gene. CDR3 nucleotides: TGTGCCAGCAGTTACCGGGAACAGGGGGCAGGGTATGGCTACACCTTC. It codes for CASSYREQGAGYGYTF.

Worth noting for this clonotype: A junction boundary mismatches the germline segment, possibly from a read error. The chain uses TRBV12-3 or TRBV12-4 and TRBJ2-5; 10 nucleotides match TRBD2. This CDR3 is built from 14 residues. The CDR3 loop is CVSSPGLAEETQYF. The CDR3 DNA reads as TGTGTCAGCAGCCCCGGACTAGCGGAAGAGACCCAGTACTTC.

This clonotype came up many times. This chain connects TRBV12-3 or TRBV12-4 to TRBJ1-6, with 10 positions matching TRBD1. The CDR3 runs to 14 residues. The J segment lost 9 bases and the V segment lost 5 bases, leaving 4 bases of the junction unmatched. The DNA of the CDR3 is TGTGCCAGCAGTGCCGGGACAGGGGCTTCACCCCTCCACTTT. Residues: CASSAGTGASPLHF.

The chain uses TRBV7-8 and TRBJ2-5; no clear D. The ends were cut back, 6 bases at V and 5 bases at J, with 22 bases in the middle. This CDR3 is 16 amino acids long. Germline V gene data show CDR1 as SGHVS and CDR2 as FQNEAQ. CDR3 region: CASSFFQYPTGETQYF. In DNA, the CDR3 is TGTGCCAGCAGTTTCTTCCAGTACCCGACCGGGGAGACCCAGTACTTC.

The chain employs TRBV15 and TRBJ1-1; a weak D match, TRBD1 (5 bases). The CDR3 covers 13 residues. Germline lookup yields CDR1 LNHNV and CDR2 YYDKDF (reference sequence). The V and J ends lost 6 bases and 2 bases respectively, with 10 bases between them. The DNA of the CDR3 is TGTGCCACCAGAAGACAGCAAAACACTGAAGCTTTCTTT. As protein: CATRRQQNTEAFF.

This clonotype occurred many times. The V call is TRBV6-5, the J call TRBJ1-1; D not certain. V was pared by 4 bases and J by 2 bases, with 11 bases between. This CDR3 has 14 amino acids. Germline V gene sequence: CDR1 MNHEY, CDR2 SVGAGI. CDR3 coding DNA: TGTGCCAGCAGTTCGGGGAACACAAACACTGAAGCTTTCTTT. Amino acids: CASSSGNTNTEAFF.

This clonotype was seen ten or more times. The chain has TRBV6-1 and TRBJ1-1; 7 nucleotides align to TRBD1. Germline V gene sequence: CDR1 MNHNS, CDR2 SASEGT. The CDR3 totals 16 residues. V lost 6 bases and J lost 1; bases outside the gene matches: 11. The CDR3 region has the DNA TGTGCCAGCAGGCCTACGACAGGGCGGAGGAACACTGAAGCTTTCTTT. Its translation: CASRPTTGRRNTEAFF.

The chain uses TRBV15 and TRBJ1-2; D is unclear. Per the germline V gene, CDR1 is LNHNV and CDR2 is YYDKDF (reference sequence). This CDR3 has 16 amino acids. Trimming stripped 2 bases from V and 5 bases from J, with 18 bases between. The CDR3 reads CATSRPREEPSYGYTF. Here the CDR3 DNA reads TGTGCCACCAGCAGACCGCGGGAGGAGCCTTCTTATGGCTACACCTTC.

This clonotype came up many times. A much larger clone differs from this one at a single base, so this may be a read error. The V and J genes are TRBV12-3 or TRBV12-4 and TRBJ1-2; D perhaps matches TRBD1 (6 bases). The CDR3 consists of 15 residues. The CDR3 protein is CVSSPDSNSNYGYTF. The DNA of the CDR3 is TGTGTCAGCAGCCCGGACAGCAATTCAAACTATGGCTACACCTTC.

Many counts were recorded for this clonotype. The CDR3: CASSQTFGQVRGETQYF. The DNA of the CDR3 is TGTGCCAGCAGCCAAACTTTTGGACAGGTCCGGGGGGAGACCCAGTACTTC. The genes are TRBV6-5 and TRBJ2-5; a weak D match, TRBD1 (7 bases). Germline CDR1 is MNHEY and CDR2 is SVGAGI. Deletions cut 6 bases from V and 5 bases from J, with 25 bases between. There are 17 residues in the CDR3.

Many counts were recorded for this clonotype. The gene calls are TRBV28 and TRBJ2-7, with D perhaps matching TRBD1 (7 bases). Trimming took off 2 bases at V and 3 bases at J, with 17 bases between the two ends. This CDR3 is built from 16 residues. Germline assignment: CDR1 MDHEN and CDR2 SYDVKM. The CDR3 sequence is CASSLGGGTEVYEQYF. The CDR3 DNA sequence: TGTGCCAGCAGTTTAGGAGGGGGGACAGAGGTCTACGAGCAGTACTTC.

This clonotype was observed at least ten times. The V and J genes are TRBV30 and TRBJ2-7; 14 bases line up with TRBD2. The J segment lost 7 bases and the V segment lost 5 bases, leaving 10 bases of the junction unmatched. This CDR3 is 15 amino acids long. Germline V gene data show CDR1 as GTSNPN and CDR2 as SVGIG (reference sequence). As DNA, the CDR3 is TGTGCCTGGGGGACCGGGACTAGCGGGAGTTCAGAGCAGTACTTC. This codes for CAWGTGTSGSSEQYF.

In this sample, this clonotype turned up many times. V usage is TRBV25-1 and J usage is TRBJ2-7, with D tentatively TRBD1 (6 bases). The CDR3 is 14 amino acids. The V end was cut by 7 bases, the J end by 2 bases, with 15 bases between. The germline V gene has CDR1 MGHDK and CDR2 SYGVNS. The CDR3 sequence is CASIDSGDPYEQYF. Written as DNA, the CDR3 is TGTGCCAGCATCGACTCAGGGGACCCCTACGAGCAGTACTTC.

This clonotype was observed at least ten times. The chain has TRBV11-2 and TRBJ1-3, with D unclear. Per the germline V gene, CDR1 is SGHAT and CDR2 is FQNNGV. Trimming stripped 0 bases from V and 3 bases from J, with 9 bases between. The CDR3 totals 15 residues. CDR3 in amino acids: CASSLEGFGGNTIYF. The CDR3 DNA is TGTGCCAGCAGCTTAGAGGGGTTTGGTGGAAACACCATATATTTT.

In its sample, this clonotype was seen many times. At one end the junction does not follow the germline gene, possibly because of a read error. The chain is built from TRBV28 and TRBJ2-3, with D perhaps matching TRBD1 or TRBD2 (6 bases each). This CDR3 spans 14 amino acids. The germline V gene encodes CDR1 MDHEN and CDR2 SYDVKM. For the CDR3, the DNA is TGTGCCAGCAATTTAGGGGGGCGCACAGATACGCAGTATTTT. Its translation is CASNLGGRTDTQYF. Full variable domain (rest looked up from reference TRBV28 and TRBJ2-3): DVKVTQSSRYLVKRTGEKVFLECVQDMDHENMFWYRQDPGLGLRLIYFSYDVKMKEKGDIPEGYSVSREKKERFSLILESASTNQTSMYLCASNLGGRTDTQYFGPGTRLTVL.